This record concerns one TCR beta chain sequence. This entry comes from a study of shared clonotypes between healthy human individuals. The genomic DNA of each subset was split evenly across several immunoSEQ plates. The assay was immunoSEQ multiplex PCR, and TCRdb's table has in-frame clones only and misses some. The data hold about 490,000 clones, with over 70% observed a single time. Germline V gene lookup returns CDR1 SGHTA and CDR2 FQGTGA. The CDR3 contains 13 residues. V was clipped by 5 bases and J by 4 bases, with 8 bases between them. The chain joins TRBV7-3 to TRBJ2-2, with D uncertain. Source material: PBMCs. The TCR sequence derives from a woman aged 40 to 50 in good health. Some clones in this sample may be carry-over from other donors' samples. CDR3 sequence: CASSIGPTGELFF. CDR3 coding DNA: TGTGCCAGCAGCATTGGACCCACCGGGGAGCTGTTTTTT.